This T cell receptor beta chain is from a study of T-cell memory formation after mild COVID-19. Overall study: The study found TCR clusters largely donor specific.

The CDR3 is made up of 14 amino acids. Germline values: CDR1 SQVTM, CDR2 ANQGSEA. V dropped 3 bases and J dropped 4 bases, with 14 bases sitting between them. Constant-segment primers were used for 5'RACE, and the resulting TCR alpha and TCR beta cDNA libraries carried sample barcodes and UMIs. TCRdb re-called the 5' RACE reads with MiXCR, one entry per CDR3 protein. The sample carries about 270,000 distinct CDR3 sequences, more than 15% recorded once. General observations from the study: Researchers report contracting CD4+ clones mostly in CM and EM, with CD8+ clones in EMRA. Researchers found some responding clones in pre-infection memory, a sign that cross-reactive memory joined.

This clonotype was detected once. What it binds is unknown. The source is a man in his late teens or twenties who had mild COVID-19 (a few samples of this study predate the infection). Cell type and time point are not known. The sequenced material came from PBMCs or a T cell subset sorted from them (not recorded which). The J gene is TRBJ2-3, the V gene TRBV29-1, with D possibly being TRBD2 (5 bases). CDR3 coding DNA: TGCAGCGTTGACGCCCGGGGTTATTCAGATACGCAGTATTTT. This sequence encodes CSVDARGYSDTQYF.